This TCR beta chain was captured by sequencing in a study of cytomegalovirus exposure and HLA in healthy donors. Findings and limits, study-wide: Of the V segments, some could not be distinguished, including TRBV6-2 and TRBV6-3, and were excluded.

Per germline, CDR1 MNHEY and CDR2 SVGAGI. Trimming removed 11 bases at V and 4 bases at J, with 17 bases between. This CDR3 is 13 amino acids long. This clone was detected only once. The antigen is undetermined. This PCR relied on a set of 60 Vbeta primers and 13 Jbeta primers. TCRdb's table, derived via immunoSEQ multiplex PCR, lists solely in-frame clones and lacks some. The sample yields fewer than 150,000 clones, roughly three quarters seen once. This chain joins TRBV6-5 and TRBJ1-2; TRBD1 might be the D (5 bases). Sequencing was done on a sample of PBMCs. The receptor comes from a man aged 25 to 40 in good health and CMV-seronegative. The CDR3 DNA reads as TGTGCCGCTGGGAGGGGATCCGGCTATGGCTACACCTTC. Protein: CAAGRGSGYGYTF.